Presented here are 25 T cell receptor beta chains from one specimen sequenced in a study of T cell responses to AZD1222 COVID-19 vaccine. Some clones are missing from TCRdb's copy, which holds only in-frame ones; the method was immunoSEQ multiplex PCR. The sample contains 150,000 to 200,000 clones, around 92% of which appear only once. Sequencing used peripheral blood, obtained on day 0 of AZD1222 vaccination. The receptors originated from an adult in good health.

This chain links TRBV14 with TRBJ1-2; D is unclear. The CDR3 sequence is 13 residues long. V was shortened by 0 bases and J by 2 bases, with 4 bases between the two germline ends. CDR1 and CDR2 (germline): SGHDN, FVKESK. In DNA, the CDR3 is TGTGCCAGCAGCCAAGAACTAAACTATGGCTACACCTTC. Its protein is CASSQELNYGYTF.

The J gene is TRBJ1-2, the V gene TRBV24-1, with D unresolved. Germline lookup yields CDR1 KGHDR and CDR2 SFDVKD. The CDR3 is made up of 14 amino acids. Between the trimmed V and J ends, which lost 7 bases and 4 bases, there was a span of 15 bases. The CDR3 DNA is TGTGCCACCAGCGAGGTGGGGAGATCCTATGGCTACACCTTC. This sequence encodes CATSEVGRSYGYTF.

The gene calls are TRBV3-1 (or the pseudogene TRBV3-2) and TRBJ1-3; no clear D. Trimming cost V 4 bases and J 4 bases, with 14 bases left between them. CDR3 size: 15 residues. Germline lookup yields CDR1 LGHDT and CDR2 YNNKEL (reference sequence). The CDR3 DNA sequence: TGTGCCAGCAGCCGATCATCCAAGGCAGGAAACACCATATATTTT. Encoded protein: CASSRSSKAGNTIYF.

V and J are TRBV5-4 and TRBJ1-4; the match to TRBD1 covers 9 bases. The CDR3 consists of 15 residues. Germline V gene lookup returns CDR1 SGHNT and CDR2 YYREEE (reference sequence). V lost 4 bases and J lost 2; bases outside the gene matches: 3. In nucleotides, the CDR3 is TGTGCCAGCAGCCAAACAGGGGGCACTAATGAAAAACTGTTTTTT. The encoded protein is CASSQTGGTNEKLFF.

The V gene is TRBV5-1, the J gene TRBJ1-1; D perhaps matches TRBD1 (5 bases). The V and J ends lost 4 bases and 3 bases respectively, with 19 bases between them. This CDR3 region has 16 residues. Per germline, CDR1 SGHRS and CDR2 YFSETQ. The CDR3 loop reads CASSKPRGDRDTEAFF. CDR3 nucleotides: TGCGCCAGCAGCAAGCCGCGGGGGGATAGGGACACTGAAGCTTTCTTT.

The V gene is TRBV15, the J gene TRBJ2-7, with D unclear. Germline assignment: CDR1 LNHNV and CDR2 YYDKDF (reference sequence). Trimming removed 0 bases from V and 3 bases from J, with 6 bases in between. The CDR3 extends over 13 amino acids. For the CDR3, the DNA is TGTGCCACCAGCAGAGAAAGGCACTACGAGCAGTACTTC. Protein: CATSRERHYEQYF.

V usage is TRBV12-2 and J usage is TRBJ2-4; TRBD1, the table's D call, lacks a check against the DNA. TRBV12-2 is listed as a pseudogene. CDR3 length: 20 amino acids. For the CDR3, the DNA is TGTGCAAGTCGCCGAATGTCTTGGGGCTGGCGGTATGCCGCCAAAAACATTCAGTACTTC. The encoded protein is CASRRMSWGWRYAAKNIQYF.

The J gene is TRBJ1-1, the V gene TRBV6-2 or TRBV6-3; weak D call: TRBD1 (5 bases). The CDR3 runs 16 residues. Germline lookup yields CDR1 MNHEY and CDR2 SVGEGT. Trimming took off 2 bases at V and 1 base at J, with 14 bases between the two ends. The CDR3 DNA follows: TGTGCCAGCAGTTACGCTTTTTGGGGCCCGAACACTGAAGCTTTCTTT. This codes for CASSYAFWGPNTEAFF.

The V gene is TRBV2, the J gene TRBJ2-2; 11 bases agree with TRBD2. V shed 5 bases and J 4 bases; nucleotides not matched to a gene: 6. The CDR3 is 16 residues long. CDR1 is SNHLY, CDR2 FYNNEI, per germline. Here the CDR3 reads CASSLAGGPATGELFF. The CDR3 DNA sequence: TGTGCCAGCAGTCTAGCGGGGGGCCCTGCCACCGGGGAGCTGTTTTTT.

J is TRBJ2-7 and V is TRBV18; D tentatively fits TRBD1 or TRBD2 (6 bases each). Germline V CDR1 and CDR2: KGHSH, LQKENI. This CDR3 spans 15 amino acids. The V and J ends lost 3 bases and 1 base respectively, with 13 bases between them. CDR3 protein: CASSPKAGTSYEQYF. DNA of the CDR3: TGTGCCAGCTCACCTAAGGCGGGGACATCCTACGAGCAGTACTTC.

This sequence joins TRBV12-5 and TRBJ2-7; possibly TRBD2 for D (5 bases). V was cut by 5 bases and J by 3 bases, with 11 bases left in between. Germline-derived CDR1 and CDR2 are LGHNT and FRNRAP. The CDR3 loop spans 13 amino acids. The CDR3 region is CASGPHDYYEQYF. CDR3 in DNA: TGTGCTAGTGGTCCCCACGACTACTACGAGCAGTACTTC.

The chain recombines TRBV6-4 with TRBJ1-5; D is unclear. CDR3 size: 14 residues. Trimming took 6 bases from V and 4 from J, leaving 13 bases between them. Per germline, CDR1 MRHNA and CDR2 SNTAGT. The CDR3 DNA is TGTGCCAGCAGAGGGAACCCATTGAATCAGCCCCAGCATTTT. It is translated as CASRGNPLNQPQHF.

V and J are TRBV12-5 and TRBJ2-1, with 14 positions matching TRBD2. The J segment lost 9 bases and the V segment lost 0 bases, leaving 4 bases of the junction unmatched. CDR3 size: 16 residues. Germline V gene lookup returns CDR1 LGHNT and CDR2 FRNRAP. The CDR3 sequence is CASGLVTSGGASEQFF. The CDR3 DNA follows: TGTGCTAGTGGTTTGGTGACTAGCGGGGGGGCAAGTGAGCAGTTCTTC. Full variable domain (remainder filled in from reference TRBV12-5 and TRBJ2-1): DARVTQTPRHKVTEMGQEVTMRCQPILGHNTVFWYRQTMMQGLELLAYFRNRAPLDDSGMPKDRFSAEMPDATLATLKIQPSEPRDSAVYFCASGLVTSGGASEQFFGPGTRLTVL.

The rearrangement joins TRBV27 to TRBJ2-1; D not resolved. Germline values: CDR1 MNHEY, CDR2 SMNVEV (reference sequence). Trimming removed 5 bases from V and 7 bases from J, with 9 bases in between. CDR3 size: 12 residues. In DNA, the CDR3 is TGTGCCAGCAGTCCCCGGTCTAATGAGCAGTTCTTC. Translating it yields CASSPRSNEQFF.

The V and J genes are TRBV27 and TRBJ2-5, with TRBD1 identical over 9 bases. J gave up 5 bases and V 2 bases, and 6 bases lay outside the gene matches. The CDR3 is 15 amino acids. Germline V lookup: CDR1 MNHEY, CDR2 SMNVEV (reference sequence). The CDR3 nucleotides read TGTGCCAGCAGTTTAACCGGGACAGGGATGGAGACCCAGTACTTC. It specifies CASSLTGTGMETQYF.

Only a few counts were recorded for this clone. The rearrangement links TRBV4-3 to TRBJ2-1; 7 bases line up with TRBD2. This CDR3 contains 13 residues. The J segment lost 10 bases and the V segment lost 4 bases, leaving 7 bases of the junction unmatched. Germline lookup yields CDR1 LGHNA and CDR2 YSLEER. The CDR3 nucleotides are TGCGCCAGCAGCCCTGGACTAGGAACCGAGCAGTTCTTC. It translates to CASSPGLGTEQFF.

This chain joins TRBV5-1 and TRBJ1-4; 7 bases agree with TRBD1. Germline-derived CDR1 and CDR2 are SGHRS and YFSETQ. The CDR3 extends over 13 amino acids. The ends lost 4 bases at V and 12 bases at J; junction bases unmatched: 9. CDR3: CASSLQQGGELFF. Written as DNA, the CDR3 is TGCGCCAGCAGCCTTCAGCAGGGGGGAGAACTGTTTTTT. Drawing the rest from reference TRBV5-1 and TRBJ1-4, the complete variable domain is KAGVTQTPRYLIKTRGQQVTLSCSPISGHRSVSWYQQTPGQGLQFLFEYFSETQRNKGNFPGRFSGRQFSNSRSEMNVSTLELGDSALYLCASSLQQGGELFFGSGTQLSVL.

The chain employs TRBV27 and TRBJ2-6, with 11 bases matching TRBD2. Germline V CDR1 and CDR2: MNHEY, SMNVEV (reference sequence). V was clipped by 9 bases and J by 4 bases; unmatched bases: 29. The CDR3 is 23 residues long. The CDR3 nucleotides read TGTGCCAGGTGTAGCGGGGGGGCCTTCGGGAACCCTCCCACTCTTCTCGGGGCCAACGTCCTGACTTTC. It specifies CARCSGGAFGNPPTLLGANVLTF.

This rearrangement joins TRBV4-2 to TRBJ1-5; TRBD1 is a possible D gene (6 bases). The CDR3 has 16 residues. V lost 0 bases and J 11 bases, leaving 20 bases between the germline ends. Germline V gives CDR1 LGHNA, CDR2 YNFKEQ. In DNA form, the CDR3 reads TGTGCCAGCAGCCAAGACGGAGACAGGACTTTGTGGACCCAGCATTTT. Its protein product is CASSQDGDRTLWTQHF.

The chain joins TRBV9 to TRBJ2-3; 9 nucleotides line up with TRBD2. Germline values: CDR1 SGDLS, CDR2 YYNGEE. The J segment lost 1 base and the V segment lost 7 bases, leaving 10 bases of the junction unmatched. This CDR3 has 16 residues. The CDR3 reads CASSLFIAGGTDTQYF. DNA of the CDR3: TGTGCCAGCTCCCTCTTTATAGCGGGGGGCACAGATACGCAGTATTTT.

The chain carries TRBV5-4 and TRBJ1-3, with 7 bases matching TRBD1. This CDR3 comprises 14 residues. Per germline, CDR1 SGHNT and CDR2 YYREEE (reference sequence). The V gene end was trimmed by 3 bases and the J gene end by 4 bases; junction bases not matched to a gene: 4. CDR3 DNA: TGTGCCAGCAGCTCACCGACAGGGGGAAACACCATATATTTT. Translating gives CASSSPTGGNTIYF.

The table lists this clone with a count of one. This sequence joins TRBV19 and TRBJ1-2; D unclear. The CDR3 spans 12 residues. Trimming took off 5 bases at V and 3 bases at J, with 7 bases between the two ends. Looked up from germline, CDR1 is LNHDA and CDR2 is SQIVND (reference sequence). In DNA, the CDR3 is TGTGCCAGTAGTGTCAGAGACTATGGCTACACCTTC. Translated: CASSVRDYGYTF.

The rearrangement links TRBV18 to TRBJ1-5; D ambiguous. Germline CDR1 and CDR2: KGHSH and LQKENI. With 2 bases removed from V and 5 bases from J, the gap between germline ends came to 16 bases. The CDR3 consists of 16 residues. The CDR3 protein is CASSPSGPGTYQPQHF. The CDR3 coding sequence is TGTGCCAGCTCACCATCCGGCCCGGGAACCTATCAGCCCCAGCATTTT.

DNA for the CDR3: TGTGCCAGCAGCCGCAGTGAAAAACTGTTTTTT. Amino acid sequence: CASSRSEKLFF. The chain recombines TRBV7-9 with TRBJ1-4; no firm D call. Trimming removed 5 bases from V and 7 bases from J, with 5 bases in between. The CDR3 loop spans 11 amino acids. CDR1 SEHNR and CDR2 FQNEAQ come from the germline V gene (reference sequence).

The gene calls are TRBV6-2 or TRBV6-3 and TRBJ2-3; 9 nucleotides match TRBD2. Germline assignment: CDR1 MNHEY and CDR2 SVGEGT. This CDR3 spans 15 amino acids. The trim removed 6 bases at V and 4 bases at J, leaving 8 bases unmatched. As DNA, the CDR3 is TGTGCCAGCAGCCAACCGGGACTAGCATCAGATACGCAGTATTTT. It is translated as CASSQPGLASDTQYF.